This entry features one T cell receptor beta chain sequence. Its specificity is not known. Germline V gives CDR1 DFQATT, CDR2 SNEGSKA (reference sequence). This CDR3 has 13 amino acids. Trimming removed 6 bases from V and 11 bases from J, with 22 bases in between. It was with a sample-barcoded 5' primer and a J-beta primer mix that a second PCR of about 6 to 12 cycles was run. TCRdb analysed the 5' RACE reads with MiXCR anew, one entry per CDR3 protein. The sample yields around 850,000 distinct CDR3 sequences, roughly 34% seen once. The entry originates in a study of blood T cells in healthy people across ages. Study-level results: Diversity was higher, and naive CD4+ cells more numerous, in long-lived donors than in aged donors.

Sequencing was done on a sample of blood. The receptor comes from a young man in good health. The rearrangement uses TRBV20-1 and TRBJ2-5; D is undetermined. For the CDR3, the DNA is TGCAGTGCCCAGACCGGGCCCCGTGATGAGCAGTACTTC. Its protein is CSAQTGPRDEQYF.